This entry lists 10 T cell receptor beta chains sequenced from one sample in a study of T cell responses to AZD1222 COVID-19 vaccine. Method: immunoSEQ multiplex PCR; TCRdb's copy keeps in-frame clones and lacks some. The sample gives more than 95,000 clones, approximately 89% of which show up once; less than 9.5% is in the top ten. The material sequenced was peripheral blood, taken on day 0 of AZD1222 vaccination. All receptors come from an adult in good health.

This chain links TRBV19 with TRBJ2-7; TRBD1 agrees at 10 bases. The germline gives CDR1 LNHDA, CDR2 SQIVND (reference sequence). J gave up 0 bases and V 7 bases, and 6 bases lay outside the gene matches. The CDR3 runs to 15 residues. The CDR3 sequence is CASKAGTGDSYEQYF. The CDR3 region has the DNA TGTGCCAGTAAGGCCGGGACAGGGGACTCCTACGAGCAGTACTTC.

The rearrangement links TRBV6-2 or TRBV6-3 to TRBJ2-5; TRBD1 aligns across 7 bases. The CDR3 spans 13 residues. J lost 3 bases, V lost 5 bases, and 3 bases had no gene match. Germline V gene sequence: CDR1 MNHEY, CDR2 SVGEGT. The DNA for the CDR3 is TGTGCCAGCAGTGACACAGGGGAAGAGACCCAGTACTTC. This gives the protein CASSDTGEETQYF.

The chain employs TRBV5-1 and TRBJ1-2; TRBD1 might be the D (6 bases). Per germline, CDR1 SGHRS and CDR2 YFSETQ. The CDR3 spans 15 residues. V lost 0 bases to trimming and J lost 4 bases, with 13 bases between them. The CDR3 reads CASSLATTGRYGYTF. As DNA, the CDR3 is TGCGCCAGCAGCTTGGCTACGACAGGACGCTATGGCTACACCTTC. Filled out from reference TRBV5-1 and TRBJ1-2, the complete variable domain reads KAGVTQTPRYLIKTRGQQVTLSCSPISGHRSVSWYQQTPGQGLQFLFEYFSETQRNKGNFPGRFSGRQFSNSRSEMNVSTLELGDSALYLCASSLATTGRYGYTFGSGTRLTVV.

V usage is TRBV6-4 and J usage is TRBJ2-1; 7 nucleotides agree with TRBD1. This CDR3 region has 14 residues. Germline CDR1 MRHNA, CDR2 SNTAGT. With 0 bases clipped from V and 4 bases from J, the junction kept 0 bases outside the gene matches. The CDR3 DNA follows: TGTGCCAGCAGTGACTCGACAGGGTACAATGAGCAGTTCTTC. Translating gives CASSDSTGYNEQFF.

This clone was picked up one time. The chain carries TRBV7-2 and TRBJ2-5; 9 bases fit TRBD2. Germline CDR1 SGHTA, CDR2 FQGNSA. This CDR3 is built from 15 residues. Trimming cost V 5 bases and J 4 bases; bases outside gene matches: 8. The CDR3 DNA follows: TGTGCCAGCAGCCAGGCCCTAGCGGGATTAGAGACCCAGTACTTC. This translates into CASSQALAGLETQYF.

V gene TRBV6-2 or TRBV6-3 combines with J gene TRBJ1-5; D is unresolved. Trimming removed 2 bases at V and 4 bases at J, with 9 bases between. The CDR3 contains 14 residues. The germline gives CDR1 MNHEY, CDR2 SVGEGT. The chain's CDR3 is CASSYVQLNQPQHF. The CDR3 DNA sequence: TGTGCCAGCAGTTACGTACAACTAAATCAGCCCCAGCATTTT.

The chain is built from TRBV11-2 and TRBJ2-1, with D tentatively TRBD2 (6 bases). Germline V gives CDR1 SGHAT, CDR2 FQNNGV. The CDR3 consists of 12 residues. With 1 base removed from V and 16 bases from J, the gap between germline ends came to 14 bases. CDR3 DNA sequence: TGTGCCAGCAGCTTAGGCGGGAACCGTAGATTCTTC. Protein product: CASSLGGNRRFF.

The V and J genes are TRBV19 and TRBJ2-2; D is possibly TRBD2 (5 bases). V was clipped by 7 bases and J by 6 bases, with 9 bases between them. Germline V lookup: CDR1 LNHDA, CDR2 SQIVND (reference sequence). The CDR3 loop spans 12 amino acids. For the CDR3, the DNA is TGTGCCAGTACCCTGCGGGCCGGGGAGCTGTTTTTT. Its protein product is CASTLRAGELFF.

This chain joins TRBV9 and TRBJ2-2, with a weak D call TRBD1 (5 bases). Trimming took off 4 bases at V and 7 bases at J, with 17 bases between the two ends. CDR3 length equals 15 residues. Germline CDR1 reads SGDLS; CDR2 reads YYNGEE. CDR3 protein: CASSTQGSSGGELFF. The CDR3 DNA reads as TGTGCCAGCAGCACCCAGGGTTCCTCCGGCGGGGAGCTGTTTTTT.

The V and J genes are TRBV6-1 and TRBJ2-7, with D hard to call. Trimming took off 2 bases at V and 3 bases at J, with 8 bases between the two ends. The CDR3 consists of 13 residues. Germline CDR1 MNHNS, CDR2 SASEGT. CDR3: CASSEYSRYEQYF. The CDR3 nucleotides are TGTGCCAGCAGTGAATACAGTCGCTACGAGCAGTACTTC.